These T cell receptor beta chains were read from a single sample in a study of cytomegalovirus exposure and HLA in healthy donors. Libraries were prepared by immunoSEQ multiplex PCR; TCRdb keeps only in-frame clonotypes and omits some of them. Of around 200,000 clones listed, around 83% were seen once; the top ten hold around 1.7%. Sequenced material: PBMCs. These receptor sequences come from a man in his fifties in good health and CMV-seronegative. CDR3s include the opening cysteine and the closing phenylalanine or tryptophan. Each record gives: CDR3 length, V gene, J gene, CDR3 protein.

15	TRBV18	TRBJ2-1	CASSPWGPVNNEQFF
11	TRBV7-9	TRBJ1-1	CASAEIMRAFF
14	TRBV5-1	TRBJ2-7	CASQPATGVHEQYF
16	TRBV19	TRBJ2-3	CASRRTGPASTDTQYF
14	TRBV28	TRBJ2-2	CASSLPGGTGELFF
11	TRBV11-2	TRBJ2-3	CASNLGDTQYF
14	TRBV5-3	TRBJ1-1	CARSPGRRGTEAFF
15	TRBV5-6	TRBJ2-7	CASSLALRERFEQYF
20	TRBV23-1	TRBJ2-5	CASSQSFQGATQVGEETQYF
13	TRBV7-2	TRBJ1-1	CASSLQGAGEAFF
15	TRBV29-1	TRBJ2-4	CSVEDHQGAKNIQYF